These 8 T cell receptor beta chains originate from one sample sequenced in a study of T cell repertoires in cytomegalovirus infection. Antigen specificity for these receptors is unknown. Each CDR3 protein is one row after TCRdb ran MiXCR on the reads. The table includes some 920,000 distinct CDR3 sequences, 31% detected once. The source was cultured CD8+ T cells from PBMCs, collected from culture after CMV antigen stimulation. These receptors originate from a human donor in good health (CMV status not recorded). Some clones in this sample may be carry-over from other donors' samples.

The CDR3 DNA reads as TGTGCCAGCAGTTACTCGAGGGAGGGTCACCCTTCGAACACCGGGGAGCTGTTTTTT. Its protein is CASSYSREGHPSNTGELFF. V gene TRBV6-6 combines with J gene TRBJ2-2, with 7 nucleotides matching TRBD2. Germline V CDR1 and CDR2: MNHNY, SVGAGI (reference sequence). V was pared by 0 bases and J by 0 bases, with 10 bases of the junction left unmatched. CDR3 length: 19 residues.

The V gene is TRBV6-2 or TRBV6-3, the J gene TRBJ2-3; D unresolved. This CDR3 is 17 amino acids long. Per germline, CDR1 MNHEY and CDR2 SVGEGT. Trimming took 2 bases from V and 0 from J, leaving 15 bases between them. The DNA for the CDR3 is TGTGCCAGCAGTTACAGGTGGCAGCCGTCTAGCACAGATACGCAGTATTTT. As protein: CASSYRWQPSSTDTQYF.

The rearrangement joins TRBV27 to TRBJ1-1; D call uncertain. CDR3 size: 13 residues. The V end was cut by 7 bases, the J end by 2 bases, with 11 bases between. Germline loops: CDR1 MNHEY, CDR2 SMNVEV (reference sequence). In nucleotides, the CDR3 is TGTGCCAGCACCTCCTGGAATAACACTGAAGCTTTCTTT. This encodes CASTSWNNTEAFF.

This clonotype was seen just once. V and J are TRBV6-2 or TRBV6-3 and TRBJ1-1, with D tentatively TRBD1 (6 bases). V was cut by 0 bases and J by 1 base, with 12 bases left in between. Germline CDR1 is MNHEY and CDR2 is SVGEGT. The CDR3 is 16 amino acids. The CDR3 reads CASSYSRGKGNTEAFF. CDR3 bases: TGTGCCAGCAGTTACTCAAGGGGGAAGGGGAACACTGAAGCTTTCTTT.

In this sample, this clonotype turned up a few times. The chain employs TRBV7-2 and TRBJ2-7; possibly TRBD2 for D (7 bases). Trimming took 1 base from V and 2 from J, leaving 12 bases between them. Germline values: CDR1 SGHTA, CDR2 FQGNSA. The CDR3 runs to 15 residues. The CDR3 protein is CASSLGDGGPYEQYF. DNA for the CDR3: TGTGCCAGCAGCTTAGGGGACGGGGGGCCCTACGAGCAGTACTTC.

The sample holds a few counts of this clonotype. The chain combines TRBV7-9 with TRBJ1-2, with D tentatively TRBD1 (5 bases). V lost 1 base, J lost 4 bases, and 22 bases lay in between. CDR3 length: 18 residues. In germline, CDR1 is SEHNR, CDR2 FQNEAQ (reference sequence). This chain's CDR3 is CASSLEVHPRTRTYGYTF. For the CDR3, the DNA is TGTGCCAGCAGCTTAGAAGTACATCCCCGGACACGGACCTATGGCTACACCTTC.

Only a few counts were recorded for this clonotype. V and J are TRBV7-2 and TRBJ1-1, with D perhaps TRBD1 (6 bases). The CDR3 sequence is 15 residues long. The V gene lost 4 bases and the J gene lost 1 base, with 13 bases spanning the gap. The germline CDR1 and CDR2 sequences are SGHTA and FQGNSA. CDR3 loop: CASSSPETGNTEAFF. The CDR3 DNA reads TGTGCCAGCAGCTCACCTGAGACAGGGAACACTGAAGCTTTCTTT.

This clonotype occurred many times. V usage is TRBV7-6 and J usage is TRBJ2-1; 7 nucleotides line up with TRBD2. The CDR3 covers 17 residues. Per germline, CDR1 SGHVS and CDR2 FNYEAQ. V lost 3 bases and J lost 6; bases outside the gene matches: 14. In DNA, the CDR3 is TGTGCCAGCAGCTTTCCACGCTCGCGGGGGTATTCCAATGAGCAGTTCTTC. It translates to CASSFPRSRGYSNEQFF.